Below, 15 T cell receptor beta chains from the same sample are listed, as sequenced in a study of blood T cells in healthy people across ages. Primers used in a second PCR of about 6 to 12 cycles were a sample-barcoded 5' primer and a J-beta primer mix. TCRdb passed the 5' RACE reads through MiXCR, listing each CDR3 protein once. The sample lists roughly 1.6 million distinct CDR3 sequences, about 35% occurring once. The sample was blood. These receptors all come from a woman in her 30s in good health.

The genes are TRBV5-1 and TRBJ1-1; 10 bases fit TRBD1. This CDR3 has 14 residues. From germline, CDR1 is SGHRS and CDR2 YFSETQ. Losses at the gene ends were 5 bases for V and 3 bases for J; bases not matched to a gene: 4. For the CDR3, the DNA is TGCGCCAGCAGTCCGGACAGGGGGTACACTGAAGCTTTCTTT. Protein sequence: CASSPDRGYTEAFF.

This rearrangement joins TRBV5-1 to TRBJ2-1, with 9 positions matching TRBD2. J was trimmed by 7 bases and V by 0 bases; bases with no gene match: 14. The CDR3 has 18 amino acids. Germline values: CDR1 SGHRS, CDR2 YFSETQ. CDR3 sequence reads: CASSLAGPGSGSRNEQFF. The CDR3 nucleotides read TGCGCCAGCAGCTTGGCAGGTCCGGGTAGCGGGAGTAGAAATGAGCAGTTCTTC.

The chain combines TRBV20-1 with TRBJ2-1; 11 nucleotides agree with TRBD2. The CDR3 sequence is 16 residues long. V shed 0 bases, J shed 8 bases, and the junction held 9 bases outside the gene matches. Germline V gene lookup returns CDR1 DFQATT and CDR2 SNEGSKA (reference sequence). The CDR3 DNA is TGCAGTGCTAGAGATCTCTTAGCGGGAGGGCCACATGAGCAGTTCTTC. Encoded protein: CSARDLLAGGPHEQFF.

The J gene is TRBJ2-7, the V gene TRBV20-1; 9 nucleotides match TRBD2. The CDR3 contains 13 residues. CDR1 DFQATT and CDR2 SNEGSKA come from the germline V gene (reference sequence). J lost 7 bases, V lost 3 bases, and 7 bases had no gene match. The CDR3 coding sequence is TGCAGTGCTAGCCAAGCGGGAGGCAGTGAGCAGTACTTC. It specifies CSASQAGGSEQYF.

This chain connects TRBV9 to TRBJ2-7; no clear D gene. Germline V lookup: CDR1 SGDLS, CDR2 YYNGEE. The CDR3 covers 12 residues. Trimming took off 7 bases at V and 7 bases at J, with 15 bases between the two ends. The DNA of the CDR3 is TGTGCCAGCGGCCCCCACGAAGGGGAGCAGTACTTC. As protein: CASGPHEGEQYF.

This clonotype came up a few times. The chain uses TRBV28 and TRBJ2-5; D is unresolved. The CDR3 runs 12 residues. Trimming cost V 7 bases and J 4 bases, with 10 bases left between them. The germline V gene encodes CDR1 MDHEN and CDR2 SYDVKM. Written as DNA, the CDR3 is TGTGCCAGCAACTCCCGGAGAGAGACCCAGTACTTC. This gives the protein CASNSRRETQYF.

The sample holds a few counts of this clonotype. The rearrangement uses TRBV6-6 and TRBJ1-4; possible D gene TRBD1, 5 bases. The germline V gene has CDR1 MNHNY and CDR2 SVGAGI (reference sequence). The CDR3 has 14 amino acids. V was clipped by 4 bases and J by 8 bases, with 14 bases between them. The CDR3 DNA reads TGTGCCAGCAGTTTGGACACGGGATTGGAAAAACTGTTTTTT. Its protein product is CASSLDTGLEKLFF.

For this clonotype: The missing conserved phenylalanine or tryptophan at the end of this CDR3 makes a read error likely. The CDR3 DNA reads TGTGCCAGCAGCTTAAGTCGGGGTCCTGAGCAGTTCTTA. Its protein product is CASSLSRGPEQFL. The genes are TRBV7-8 and TRBJ2-1; possible D gene TRBD2, 5 bases. This CDR3 is built from 13 residues. Germline V gene sequence: CDR1 SGHVS, CDR2 FQNEAQ. The germline V and J ends were trimmed by 2 bases and 9 bases, with 11 bases remaining between them.

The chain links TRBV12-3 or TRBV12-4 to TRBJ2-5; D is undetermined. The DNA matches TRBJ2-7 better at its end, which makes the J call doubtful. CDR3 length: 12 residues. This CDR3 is CASSGIKYEQYF. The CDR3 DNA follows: TGTGCCAGCAGTGGGATAAAGTACGAGCAGTACTTC.

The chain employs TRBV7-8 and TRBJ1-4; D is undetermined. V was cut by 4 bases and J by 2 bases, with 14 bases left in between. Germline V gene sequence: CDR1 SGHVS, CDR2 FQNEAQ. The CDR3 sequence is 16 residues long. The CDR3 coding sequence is TGTGCCAGCAGCTCGAGGTTATCGTTGACTAATGAAAAACTGTTTTTT. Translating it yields CASSSRLSLTNEKLFF.

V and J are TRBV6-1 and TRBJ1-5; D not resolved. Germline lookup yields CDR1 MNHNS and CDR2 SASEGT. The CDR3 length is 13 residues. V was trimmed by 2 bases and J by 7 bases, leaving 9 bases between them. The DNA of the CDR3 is TGTGCCAGCAGTGAATTATCCGGACAGCCCCAGCATTTT. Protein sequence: CASSELSGQPQHF.

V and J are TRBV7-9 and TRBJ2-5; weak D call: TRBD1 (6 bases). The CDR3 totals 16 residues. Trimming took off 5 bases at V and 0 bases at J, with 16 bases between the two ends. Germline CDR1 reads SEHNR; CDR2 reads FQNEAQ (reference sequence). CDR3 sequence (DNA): TGTGCCAGCAGCGGAGGACAGACCCACGACCAAGAGACCCAGTACTTC. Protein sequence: CASSGGQTHDQETQYF.

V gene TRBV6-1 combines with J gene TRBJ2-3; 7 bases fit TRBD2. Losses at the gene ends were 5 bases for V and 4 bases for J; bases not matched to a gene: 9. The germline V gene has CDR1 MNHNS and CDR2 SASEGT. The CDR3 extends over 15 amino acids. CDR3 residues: CASSSGAKDSDTQYF. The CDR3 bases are TGTGCCAGCAGTAGCGGGGCGAAGGACTCAGATACGCAGTATTTT.

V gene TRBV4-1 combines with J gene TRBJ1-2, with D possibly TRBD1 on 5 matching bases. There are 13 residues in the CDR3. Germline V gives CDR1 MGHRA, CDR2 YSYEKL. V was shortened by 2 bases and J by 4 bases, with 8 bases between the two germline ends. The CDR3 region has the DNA TGCGCCAGCAGCCAATCCGGGGCCTATGGCTACACCTTC. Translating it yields CASSQSGAYGYTF.

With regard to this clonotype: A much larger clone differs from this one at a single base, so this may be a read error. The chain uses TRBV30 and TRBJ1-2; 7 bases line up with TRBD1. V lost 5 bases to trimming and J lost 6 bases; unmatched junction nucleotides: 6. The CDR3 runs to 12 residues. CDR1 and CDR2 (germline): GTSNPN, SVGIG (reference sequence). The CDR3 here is CAWGTGADGYTF. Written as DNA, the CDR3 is TGTGCCTGGGGAACAGGGGCCGATGGCTACACCTTC. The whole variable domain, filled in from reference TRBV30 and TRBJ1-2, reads SQTIHQWPATLVQPVGSPLSLECTVEGTSNPNLYWYRQAAGRGLQLLFYSVGIGQISSEVPQNLSASRPQDRQFILSSKKLLLSDSGFYLCAWGTGADGYTFGSGTRLTVV.